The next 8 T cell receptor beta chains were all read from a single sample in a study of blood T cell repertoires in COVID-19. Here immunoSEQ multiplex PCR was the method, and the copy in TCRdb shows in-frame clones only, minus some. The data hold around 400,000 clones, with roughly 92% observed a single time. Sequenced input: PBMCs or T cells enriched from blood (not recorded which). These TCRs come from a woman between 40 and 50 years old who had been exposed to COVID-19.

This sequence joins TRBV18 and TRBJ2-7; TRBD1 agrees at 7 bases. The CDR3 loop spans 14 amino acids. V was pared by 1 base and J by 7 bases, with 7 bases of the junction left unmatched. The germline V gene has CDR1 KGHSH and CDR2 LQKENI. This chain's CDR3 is CASSPRTGVEEQYF. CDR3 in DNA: TGTGCCAGCTCACCACGAACAGGGGTGGAGGAGCAGTACTTC. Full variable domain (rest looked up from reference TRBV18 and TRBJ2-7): NAGVMQNPRHLVRRRGQEARLRCSPMKGHSHVYWYRQLPEEGLKFMVYLQKENIIDESGMPKERFSAEFPKEGPSILRIQQVVRGDSAAYFCASSPRTGVEEQYFGPGTRLTVT.

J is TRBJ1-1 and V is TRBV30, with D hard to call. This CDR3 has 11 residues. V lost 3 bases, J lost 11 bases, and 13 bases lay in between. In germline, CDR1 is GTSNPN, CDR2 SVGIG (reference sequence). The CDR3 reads CAWRESRGAFF. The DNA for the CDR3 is TGTGCCTGGAGAGAATCCCGCGGGGCTTTCTTT.

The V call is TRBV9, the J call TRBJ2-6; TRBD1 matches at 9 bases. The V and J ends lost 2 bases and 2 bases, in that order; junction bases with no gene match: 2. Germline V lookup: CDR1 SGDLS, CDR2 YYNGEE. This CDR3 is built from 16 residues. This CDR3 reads CASSVTGGAGANVLTF. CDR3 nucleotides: TGTGCCAGCAGCGTCACAGGGGGCGCTGGGGCCAACGTCCTGACTTTC.

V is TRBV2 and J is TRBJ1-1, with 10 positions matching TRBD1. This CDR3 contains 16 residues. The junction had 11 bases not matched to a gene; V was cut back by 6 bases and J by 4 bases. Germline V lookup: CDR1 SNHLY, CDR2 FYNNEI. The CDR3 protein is CASRDRGAAGGTEAFF. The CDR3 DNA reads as TGTGCCAGCAGGGACAGGGGGGCCGCAGGCGGCACTGAAGCTTTCTTT.

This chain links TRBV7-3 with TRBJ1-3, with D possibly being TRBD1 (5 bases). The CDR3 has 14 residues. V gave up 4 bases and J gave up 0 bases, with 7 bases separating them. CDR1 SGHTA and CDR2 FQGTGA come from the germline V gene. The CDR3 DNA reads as TGTGCCAGCAGCTCGACAGCCTCTGGAAACACCATATATTTT. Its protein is CASSSTASGNTIYF.

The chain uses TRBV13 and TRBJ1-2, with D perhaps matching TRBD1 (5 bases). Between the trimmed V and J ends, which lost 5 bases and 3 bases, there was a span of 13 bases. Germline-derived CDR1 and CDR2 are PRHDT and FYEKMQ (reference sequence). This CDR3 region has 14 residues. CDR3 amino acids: CASSPRGGYYGYTF. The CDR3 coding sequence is TGTGCCAGCAGCCCCCGGGGGGGATACTATGGCTACACCTTC.

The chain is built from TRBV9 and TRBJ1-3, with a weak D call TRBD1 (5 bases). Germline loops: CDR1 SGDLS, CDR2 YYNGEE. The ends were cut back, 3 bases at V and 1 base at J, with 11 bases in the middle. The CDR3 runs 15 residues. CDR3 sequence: CASSARVGSGNTIYF. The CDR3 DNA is TGTGCCAGCAGCGCCAGGGTAGGGTCTGGAAACACCATATATTTT.

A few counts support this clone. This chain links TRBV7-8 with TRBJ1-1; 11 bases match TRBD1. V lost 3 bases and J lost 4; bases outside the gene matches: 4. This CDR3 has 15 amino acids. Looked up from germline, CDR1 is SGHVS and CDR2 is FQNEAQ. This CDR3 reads CASSFQGTGGTEAFF. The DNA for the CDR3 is TGTGCCAGCAGCTTTCAGGGGACAGGGGGCACTGAAGCTTTCTTT.